The clone carrying this T cell receptor (beta chain) was counted between two and nine times. This sample was included in a study of cytotoxic CD8 clonotypes in ibrutinib-treated CLL. Whole-study context: Response samples were taken after a median of around twelve months on treatment, range 6 to 36.

The germline gives CDR1 MDHEN, CDR2 SYDVKM. The CDR3 spans 16 residues. The germline V and J ends were trimmed by 3 bases and 1 base, with 12 bases remaining between them. TCRdb's table, derived via immunoSEQ multiplex PCR, lists solely in-frame clones and lacks some. The data hold approximately 320,000 clones, with 67% observed a single time. The specimen was PBMCs, collected after 36 months of ibrutinib treatment. The chain employs TRBV28 and TRBJ1-4; D is possibly TRBD1 (6 bases). The receptor was isolated from a human donor with chronic lymphocytic leukemia. For the CDR3, the DNA is TGTGCCAGCAGTTTTCTTCCAGGGGTAACTAATGAAAAACTGTTTTTT. It translates to CASSFLPGVTNEKLFF. Full variable domain (rest looked up from reference TRBV28 and TRBJ1-4): DVKVTQSSRYLVKRTGEKVFLECVQDMDHENMFWYRQDPGLGLRLIYFSYDVKMKEKGDIPEGYSVSREKKERFSLILESASTNQTSMYLCASSFLPGVTNEKLFFGSGTQLSVL.